The 8 T cell receptor beta chains below come from one sample, sequenced in a study of beta chain features in type 1 diabetes. Study-wide points: Among all four CD4+ subsets, Type 1 diabetes patients had TCRB CDR3s that were moderately but significantly shorter.

Expressed TCRB transcripts were sequenced because the isolated RNA had all been reverse transcribed beforehand. The data were produced by immunoSEQ multiplex PCR, yet TCRdb's version contains in-frame clones alone and is incomplete. The table shows roughly 140,000 clones, with 9% to 12% occurring only once. Their target antigens are unknown. Sequenced input: central memory CD4+ T cells from blood. All receptors derive from a young man with type 1 diabetes.

This clone was picked up many times. The chain uses TRBV7-9 and TRBJ2-7; TRBD2 agrees at 7 bases. The V and J ends lost 3 bases and 2 bases, in that order; junction bases with no gene match: 4. The CDR3 runs 14 residues. The V gene's germline CDR1 is SEHNR and CDR2 FQNEAQ (reference sequence). The CDR3 is CASSLGRGAYEQYF. CDR3 bases: TGTGCCAGCAGCTTGGGCCGGGGGGCCTACGAGCAGTACTTC.

J is TRBJ2-1 and V is TRBV7-9; 8 nucleotides line up with TRBD1. This CDR3 has 14 amino acids. CDR1 is SEHNR and CDR2 is FQNEAQ in the germline V gene (reference sequence). Trimming removed 7 bases from V and 5 bases from J; junction bases left unmatched: 7. The CDR3 loop is CASTPRDRNNEQFF. The CDR3 nucleotides read TGTGCCAGCACCCCGAGGGACAGGAACAATGAGCAGTTCTTC.

CDR3 DNA sequence: TGTGCCATCAGTGAACGCGCCGGGGGAAACTACGAGCAGTACTTC. Protein sequence: CAISERAGGNYEQYF. This chain connects TRBV10-3 to TRBJ2-7, with a weak D call TRBD2 (6 bases). Trimming left V 3 bases short and J 3 bases short, with 15 bases between. Germline CDR1 ENHRY, CDR2 SYGVKD. This CDR3 is 15 amino acids long.

The table lists this clone with a few counts. The rearrangement joins TRBV28 to TRBJ1-1; D is possibly TRBD1 (5 bases). Trimming stripped 6 bases from V and 5 bases from J, with 19 bases between. The CDR3 runs 15 residues. CDR1 is MDHEN and CDR2 is SYDVKM in the germline V gene. The CDR3 spells CASRGFGVKGTEAFF. The CDR3 bases are TGTGCCAGCAGGGGCTTTGGGGTGAAGGGGACTGAAGCTTTCTTT.

V gene TRBV2 combines with J gene TRBJ1-1, with 11 bases matching TRBD1. Losses at the gene ends were 3 bases for V and 7 bases for J; bases not matched to a gene: 4. The CDR3 loop spans 14 amino acids. Germline V lookup: CDR1 SNHLY, CDR2 FYNNEI. CDR3 sequence: CASSESGQGDEAFF. The DNA for the CDR3 is TGTGCCAGCAGTGAGTCGGGACAGGGGGATGAAGCTTTCTTT.

The chain carries TRBV27 and TRBJ2-5; 9 bases fit TRBD2. The CDR3 consists of 16 residues. Germline V CDR1 and CDR2: MNHEY, SMNVEV (reference sequence). V was clipped by 0 bases and J by 5 bases; unmatched bases: 7. The CDR3 DNA follows: TGTGCCAGCAGTTTATCGCGGGGGGGGCGAGGGGAGACCCAGTACTTC. Residues: CASSLSRGGRGETQYF.

The gene calls are TRBV6-6 and TRBJ2-1; possible D gene TRBD2, 6 bases. CDR3 length: 12 residues. Germline assignment: CDR1 MNHNY and CDR2 SVGAGI (reference sequence). V lost 6 bases and J 6 bases, leaving 9 bases between the germline ends. CDR3 nucleotides: TGTGCCAGCAGCCCAGCGGGCAATGAGCAGTTCTTC. It specifies CASSPAGNEQFF.

The chain links TRBV7-8 to TRBJ1-2; D gene uncertain. CDR1 and CDR2 from the germline V gene are SGHVS and FQNEAQ. This CDR3 spans 14 amino acids. Trimming took 2 bases from V and 4 from J, leaving 11 bases between them. CDR3 sequence (DNA): TGTGCCAGCAGCTTAAGATCGGGGAGCTATGGCTACACCTTC. Protein sequence: CASSLRSGSYGYTF.